The clone carrying this T cell receptor beta chain appeared a single time. The sample is drawn from a study of blood T cell repertoires in COVID-19. Across the whole study: The cDNA or gDNA used as material had been derived from T cells, B-cell-depleted T cells, or PBMCs.

This CDR3 is 16 amino acids long. Trimming shortened V by 2 bases and J by 5 bases, and 18 bases separated the two germline ends. CDR1 is MNHNS and CDR2 is SASEGT in the germline V gene. Authors' processing steps: The assay estimated nucleated cells by amplifying reference gene primers. The repertoire was sequenced with immunoSEQ multiplex PCR; TCRdb's copy has only in-frame clones and lacks some. V, J and clone size derive from that table, while D and trimming were established from the DNA sequence. The sample lists hundreds of thousands of clones; around 90% were seen once. J is TRBJ2-5 and V is TRBV6-1; D gene ambiguous. Sequencing was performed on peripheral blood. The clonotype originates from a human donor in a cohort sampled during active COVID-19. CDR3 nucleotides: TGTGCCAGCAGTGAACCGGAAGCGATGATACGGGAGACCCAGTACTTC. Translating it yields CASSEPEAMIRETQYF.